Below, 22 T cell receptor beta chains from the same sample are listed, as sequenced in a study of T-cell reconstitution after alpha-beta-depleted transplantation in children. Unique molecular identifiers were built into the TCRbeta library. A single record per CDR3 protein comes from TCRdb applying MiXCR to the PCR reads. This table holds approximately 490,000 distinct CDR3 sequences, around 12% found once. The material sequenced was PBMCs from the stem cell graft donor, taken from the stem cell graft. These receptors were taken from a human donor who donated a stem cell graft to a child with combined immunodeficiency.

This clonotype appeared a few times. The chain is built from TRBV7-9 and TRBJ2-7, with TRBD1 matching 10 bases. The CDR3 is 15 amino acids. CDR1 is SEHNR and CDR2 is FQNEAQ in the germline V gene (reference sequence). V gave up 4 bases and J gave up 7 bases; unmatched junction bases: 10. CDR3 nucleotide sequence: TGTGCCAGCAGCTATCCCGGGACAGGGGAGGCTGAGCAGTACTTC. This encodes CASSYPGTGEAEQYF.

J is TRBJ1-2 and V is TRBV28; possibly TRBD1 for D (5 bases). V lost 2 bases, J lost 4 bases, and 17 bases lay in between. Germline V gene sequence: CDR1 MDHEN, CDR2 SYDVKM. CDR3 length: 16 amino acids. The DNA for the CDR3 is TGTGCCAGCAGTTTAGGGCTAGGGGCCTCGAGCTATGGCTACACCTTC. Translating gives CASSLGLGASSYGYTF.

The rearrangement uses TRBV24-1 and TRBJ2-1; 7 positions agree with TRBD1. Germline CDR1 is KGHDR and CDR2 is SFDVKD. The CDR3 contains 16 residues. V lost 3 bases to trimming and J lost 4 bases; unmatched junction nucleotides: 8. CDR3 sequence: CATSDTTGRRYNEQFF. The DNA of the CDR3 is TGTGCCACCAGTGATACGACAGGGAGAAGGTACAATGAGCAGTTCTTC.

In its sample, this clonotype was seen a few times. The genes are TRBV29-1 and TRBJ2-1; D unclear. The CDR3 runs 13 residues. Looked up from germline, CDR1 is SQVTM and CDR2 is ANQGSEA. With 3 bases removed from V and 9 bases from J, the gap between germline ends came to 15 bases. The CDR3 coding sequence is TGCAGCGTTGAGGCAAGGACCTCATCTGAGCAGTTCTTC. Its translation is CSVEARTSSEQFF.

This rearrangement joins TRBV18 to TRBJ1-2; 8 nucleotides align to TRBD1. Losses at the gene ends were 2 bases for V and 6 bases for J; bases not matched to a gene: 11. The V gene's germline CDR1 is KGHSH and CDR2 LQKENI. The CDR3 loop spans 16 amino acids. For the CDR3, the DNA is TGTGCCAGCTCACCAGGACCGGGACAGGAAATAGATGGCTACACCTTC. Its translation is CASSPGPGQEIDGYTF.

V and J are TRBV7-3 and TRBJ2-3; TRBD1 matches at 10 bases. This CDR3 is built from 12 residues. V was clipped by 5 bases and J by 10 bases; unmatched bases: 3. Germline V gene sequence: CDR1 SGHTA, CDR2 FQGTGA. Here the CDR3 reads CASSGTGVPQYF. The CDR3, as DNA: TGTGCCAGCAGCGGGACAGGGGTCCCGCAGTATTTT.

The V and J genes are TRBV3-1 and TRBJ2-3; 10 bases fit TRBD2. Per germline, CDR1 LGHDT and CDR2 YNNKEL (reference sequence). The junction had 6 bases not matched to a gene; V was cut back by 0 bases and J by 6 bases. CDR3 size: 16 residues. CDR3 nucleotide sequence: TGTGCCAGCAGCCAAGATGCTAGCGGGAGCGGGGATACGCAGTATTTT. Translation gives CASSQDASGSGDTQYF.

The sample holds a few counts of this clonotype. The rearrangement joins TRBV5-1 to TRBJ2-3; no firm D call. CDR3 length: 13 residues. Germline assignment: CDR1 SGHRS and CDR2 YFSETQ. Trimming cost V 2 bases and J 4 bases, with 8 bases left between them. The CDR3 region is CASSFDLPDTQYF. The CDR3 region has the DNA TGCGCCAGCAGCTTTGATTTGCCAGATACGCAGTATTTT.

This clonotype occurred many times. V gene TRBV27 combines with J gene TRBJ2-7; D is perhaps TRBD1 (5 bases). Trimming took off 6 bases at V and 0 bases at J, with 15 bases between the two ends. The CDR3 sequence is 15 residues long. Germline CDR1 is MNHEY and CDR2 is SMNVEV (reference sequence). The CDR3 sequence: CASRIGTTASYEQYF. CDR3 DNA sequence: TGTGCCAGCAGAATAGGAACGACAGCCTCCTACGAGCAGTACTTC.

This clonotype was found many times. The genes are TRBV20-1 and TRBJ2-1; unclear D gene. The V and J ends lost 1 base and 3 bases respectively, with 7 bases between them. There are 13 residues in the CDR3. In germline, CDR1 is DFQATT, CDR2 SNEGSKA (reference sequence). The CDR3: CSARGIYYNEQFF. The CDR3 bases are TGCAGTGCTAGAGGGATTTACTACAATGAGCAGTTCTTC.

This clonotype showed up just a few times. The CDR3 sequence is CASSLGDEGKGYTF. In DNA, the CDR3 is TGCGCCAGCAGCTTGGGGGACGAGGGTAAAGGCTACACCTTC. The rearrangement links TRBV5-1 to TRBJ1-2; TRBD1 might be the D (5 bases). Looked up from germline, CDR1 is SGHRS and CDR2 is YFSETQ. The CDR3 has 14 residues. Trimming shortened V by 0 bases and J by 8 bases, and 14 bases separated the two germline ends.

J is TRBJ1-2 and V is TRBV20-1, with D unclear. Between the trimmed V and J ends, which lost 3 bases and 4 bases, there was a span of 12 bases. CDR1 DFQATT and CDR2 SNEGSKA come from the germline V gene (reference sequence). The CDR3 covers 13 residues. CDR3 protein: CSARPPPPYGYTF. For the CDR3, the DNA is TGCAGTGCTAGGCCACCTCCACCCTATGGCTACACCTTC.

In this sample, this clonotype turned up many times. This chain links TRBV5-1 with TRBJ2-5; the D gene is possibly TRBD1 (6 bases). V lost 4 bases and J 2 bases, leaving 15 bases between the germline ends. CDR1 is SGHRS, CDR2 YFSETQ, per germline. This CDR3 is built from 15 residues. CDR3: CASSLELTGQETQYF. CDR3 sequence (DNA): TGCGCCAGCAGCCTGGAACTGACAGGACAAGAGACCCAGTACTTC.

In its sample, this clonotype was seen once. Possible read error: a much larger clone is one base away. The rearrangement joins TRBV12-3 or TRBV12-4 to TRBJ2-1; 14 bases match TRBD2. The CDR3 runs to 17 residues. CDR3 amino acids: CATSPYPGLAGVREQFF. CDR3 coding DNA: TGTGCCACCAGTCCCTACCCGGGACTAGCGGGAGTGAGGGAGCAGTTCTTC.

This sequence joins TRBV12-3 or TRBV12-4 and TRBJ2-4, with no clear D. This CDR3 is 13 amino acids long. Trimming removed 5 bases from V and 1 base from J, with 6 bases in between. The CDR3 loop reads CASSPRAKNIQYF. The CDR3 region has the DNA TGTGCCAGCAGTCCCAGGGCCAAAAACATTCAGTACTTC.

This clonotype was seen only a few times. CDR3 in DNA: TGTGCCAGCAGATATTACGGGACGCAGGAAGAGACCCAGTACTTC. This encodes CASRYYGTQEETQYF. The chain employs TRBV12-3 or TRBV12-4 and TRBJ2-5; D could derive from TRBD1 or TRBD2 (5 bases each). The CDR3 extends over 15 amino acids. Trimming pared 6 bases from V and 3 bases from J, leaving 17 bases between.

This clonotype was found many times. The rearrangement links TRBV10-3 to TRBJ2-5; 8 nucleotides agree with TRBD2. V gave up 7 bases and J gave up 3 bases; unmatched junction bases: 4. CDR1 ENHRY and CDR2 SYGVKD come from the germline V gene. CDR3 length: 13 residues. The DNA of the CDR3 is TGTGCCATCAAGGGAGCGGGGGAAGAGACCCAGTACTTC. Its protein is CAIKGAGEETQYF.

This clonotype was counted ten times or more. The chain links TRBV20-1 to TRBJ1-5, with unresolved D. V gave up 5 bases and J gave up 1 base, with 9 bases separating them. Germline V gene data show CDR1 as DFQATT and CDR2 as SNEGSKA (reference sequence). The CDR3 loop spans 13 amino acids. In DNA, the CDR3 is TGCAGTGCTCACGACGGGAGCAATCAGCCCCAGCATTTT. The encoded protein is CSAHDGSNQPQHF.

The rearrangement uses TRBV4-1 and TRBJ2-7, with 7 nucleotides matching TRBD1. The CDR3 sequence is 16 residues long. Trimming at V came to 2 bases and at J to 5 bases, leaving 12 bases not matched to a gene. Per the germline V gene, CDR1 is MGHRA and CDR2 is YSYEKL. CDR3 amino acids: CASSQPGQPRRNEQYF. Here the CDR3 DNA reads TGCGCCAGCAGCCAACCGGGACAGCCTAGGCGAAACGAGCAGTACTTC.

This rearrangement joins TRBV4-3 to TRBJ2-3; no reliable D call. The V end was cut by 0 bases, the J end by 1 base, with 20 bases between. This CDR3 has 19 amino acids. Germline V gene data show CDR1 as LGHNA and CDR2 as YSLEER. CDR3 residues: CASSQDPPWVAWGTDTQYF. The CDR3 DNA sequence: TGCGCCAGCAGCCAAGATCCCCCTTGGGTAGCATGGGGCACAGATACGCAGTATTTT.

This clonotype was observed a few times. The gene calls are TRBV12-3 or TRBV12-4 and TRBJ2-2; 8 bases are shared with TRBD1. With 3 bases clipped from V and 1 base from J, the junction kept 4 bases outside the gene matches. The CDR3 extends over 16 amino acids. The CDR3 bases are TGTGCCAGCAGTTTGACAGGGGCCAAGAACACCGGGGAGCTGTTTTTT. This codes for CASSLTGAKNTGELFF.

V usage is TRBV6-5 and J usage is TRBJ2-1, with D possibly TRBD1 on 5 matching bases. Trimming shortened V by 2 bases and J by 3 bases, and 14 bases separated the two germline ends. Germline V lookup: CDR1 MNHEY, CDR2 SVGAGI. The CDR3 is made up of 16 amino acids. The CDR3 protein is CASSYGPGLDYNEQFF. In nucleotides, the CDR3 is TGTGCCAGCAGTTACGGCCCAGGGCTTGACTACAATGAGCAGTTCTTC.